The 20 T cell receptor beta chains given below trace back to one sample, sequenced in a study of blood T cell repertoires in COVID-19. Clones were sequenced by immunoSEQ multiplex PCR, and TCRdb holds only the in-frame ones, with some missing. Among around 28,000 clones listed, approximately 85% were seen once. The sequencing sample was made of peripheral blood. These receptors were collected from a human donor in a cohort sampled during active COVID-19.

The genes are TRBV7-3 and TRBJ2-3, with D unresolved. The germline V gene has CDR1 SGHTA and CDR2 FQGTGA. This CDR3 spans 16 amino acids. With 5 bases removed from V and 0 bases from J, the gap between germline ends came to 15 bases. The CDR3 DNA sequence: TGTGCCAGCAGCCCCGGGTTTATAACTAGCACAGATACGCAGTATTTT. Its translation is CASSPGFITSTDTQYF.

Comment on this clone: The junction does not match germline at one end; this may be a read error. J is TRBJ1-5 and V is TRBV12-3 or TRBV12-4; 9 positions match TRBD1. CDR3 length: 13 amino acids. The CDR3 DNA reads as TGTGCCAGCAGTACAGGGGGCAACCAGCCCCAGCATTTT. Amino acid sequence: CASSTGGNQPQHF.

The chain recombines TRBV6-2 or TRBV6-3 with TRBJ1-1, with D possibly being TRBD1 (5 bases). The CDR3 length is 13 residues. V was trimmed by 2 bases and J by 5 bases, leaving 9 bases between them. Per germline, CDR1 MNHEY and CDR2 SVGEGT. The CDR3 protein is CASSYVTETEAFF. CDR3 in DNA: TGTGCCAGCAGTTACGTGACAGAAACTGAAGCTTTCTTT.

V usage is TRBV4-1 and J usage is TRBJ1-5; 8 positions agree with TRBD1. CDR3 length equals 15 residues. V lost 4 bases to trimming and J lost 4 bases; unmatched junction nucleotides: 6. CDR1 and CDR2 (germline): MGHRA, YSYEKL. CDR3 nucleotides: TGCGCCAGCAGCCCCCCGGGACAGGAAAATCAGCCCCAGCATTTT. Translating gives CASSPPGQENQPQHF.

CDR3 amino acids: CASSMMVGVPGELFF. DNA for the CDR3: TGTGCCAGTAGTATGATGGTAGGGGTGCCCGGGGAGCTGTTTTTT. The chain couples TRBV19 to TRBJ2-2; tentative D call: TRBD1 (5 bases). V lost 3 bases and J lost 6, with 14 bases in between. In germline, CDR1 is LNHDA, CDR2 SQIVND (reference sequence). The CDR3 length is 15 residues.

The rearrangement links TRBV18 to TRBJ2-1; 13 bases line up with TRBD2. This CDR3 has 15 residues. Germline V lookup: CDR1 KGHSH, CDR2 LQKENI. The V segment lost 4 bases and the J segment 6 bases; nucleotides outside the gene matches: 3. CDR3 DNA: TGTGCCAGCTCACTCACTAGCGGGGGGGCCAATGAGCAGTTCTTC. This encodes CASSLTSGGANEQFF.

As for this clone: Other DNA sequences within the sample encode an identical CDR3. This chain joins TRBV7-8 and TRBJ2-5; 7 bases map to TRBD1. The CDR3 extends over 15 amino acids. The germline CDR1 and CDR2 sequences are SGHVS and FQNEAQ. With 4 bases clipped from V and 5 bases from J, the junction kept 10 bases outside the gene matches. CDR3 DNA sequence: TGTGCCAGCAGCTCCAGCGAGGGCAGGGGGGAGACCCAGTACTTC. This sequence encodes CASSSSEGRGETQYF.

This sequence joins TRBV7-9 and TRBJ2-6; D ambiguous. The length of the CDR3 is 15 residues. Germline CDR1 and CDR2: SEHNR and FQNEAQ (reference sequence). Trimming pared 1 base from V and 1 base from J, leaving 5 bases between. CDR3 sequence: CASSLGHSGANVLTF. In DNA, the CDR3 is TGTGCCAGCAGCTTAGGACATTCTGGGGCCAACGTCCTGACTTTC.

This chain links TRBV5-5 with TRBJ2-1; 9 positions match TRBD2. This CDR3 region has 15 residues. The J segment lost 3 bases and the V segment lost 3 bases, leaving 4 bases of the junction unmatched. CDR1 is SGHKS, CDR2 YYEKEE, per germline (reference sequence). CDR3 in amino acids: CASSYKRGVYNEQFF. CDR3 coding DNA: TGTGCCAGCAGCTATAAGCGGGGGGTCTACAATGAGCAGTTCTTC.

The chain combines TRBV7-9 with TRBJ2-3; tentative D call: TRBD2 (6 bases). Trimming shortened V by 4 bases and J by 4 bases, and 21 bases separated the two germline ends. The CDR3 is 17 residues long. Germline loops: CDR1 SEHNR, CDR2 FQNEAQ (reference sequence). CDR3 bases: TGTGCCAGCAGCTCTGGCCCTGCGGGGCGACGCTCAGATACGCAGTATTTT. It specifies CASSSGPAGRRSDTQYF.

The chain is built from TRBV3-1 (or the pseudogene TRBV3-2) and TRBJ2-1, with 11 bases matching TRBD2. Germline-derived CDR1 and CDR2 are LGHDT and YNNKEL (reference sequence). The CDR3 sequence is 14 residues long. J lost 9 bases, V lost 4 bases, and 5 bases had no gene match. Here the CDR3 DNA reads TGTGCCAGCAGCCTAGCGGGGGGGCCGGGTGAGCAGTTCTTC. Residues: CASSLAGGPGEQFF.

J is TRBJ2-2 and V is TRBV24-1; TRBD2 might be the D (7 bases). Germline loops: CDR1 KGHDR, CDR2 SFDVKD. The CDR3 is 14 residues long. V lost 8 bases and J lost 7, with 16 bases in between. This CDR3 reads CATTLGGQDGELFF. The DNA of the CDR3 is TGTGCCACCACCTTGGGGGGGCAGGACGGGGAGCTGTTTTTT.

The J gene is TRBJ1-4, the V gene TRBV5-8; 10 nucleotides align to TRBD1. The CDR3 sequence is 15 residues long. The junction had 3 bases not matched to a gene; V was cut back by 4 bases and J by 3 bases. The germline V gene encodes CDR1 SGHTS and CDR2 YDEGEE. CDR3: CASSRGTGANEKLFF. The CDR3 DNA reads as TGTGCCAGCAGCCGGGGGACAGGGGCTAATGAAAAACTGTTTTTT.

CDR3 coding DNA: TGTGCCAGCAGCTGGGGCAGGGAGGTAGAGACCCAGTACTTC. This gives the protein CASSWGREVETQYF. V gene TRBV11-2 combines with J gene TRBJ2-5; perhaps TRBD2 as D (6 bases). CDR3 length: 14 amino acids. Per the germline V gene, CDR1 is SGHAT and CDR2 is FQNNGV. The V end lost 4 bases, the J end lost 4 bases, and 13 bases lay between the germline ends.

V is TRBV6-1 and J is TRBJ2-3, with D perhaps TRBD2 (7 bases). Deletions cut 7 bases from V and 6 bases from J, with 20 bases between. Germline CDR1 and CDR2: MNHNS and SASEGT. CDR3 length equals 15 residues. CDR3 region: CASMFRRGGGDTQYF. CDR3 nucleotide sequence: TGTGCCAGCATGTTCCGTAGGGGGGGAGGGGATACGCAGTATTTT.

The rearrangement uses TRBV6-2 or TRBV6-3 and TRBJ2-2, with 7 bases aligning to TRBD1. CDR3 length equals 14 residues. Unmatched junction bases numbered 6, after V lost 5 bases and J lost 6 bases. Germline values: CDR1 MNHEY, CDR2 SVGEGT. The CDR3 DNA follows: TGTGCCAGCAGTCGCGACAGGGTAGCCGGGGAGCTGTTTTTT. This gives the protein CASSRDRVAGELFF.

The chain employs TRBV5-1 and TRBJ1-3, with 7 bases matching TRBD1. Germline V gives CDR1 SGHRS, CDR2 YFSETQ. CDR3 length equals 17 residues. Unmatched junction bases numbered 9, after V lost 1 base and J lost 2 bases. The CDR3 coding sequence is TGCGCCAGCAGCTTGTTGGATCAGAGGGGGCCTGGAAACACCATATATTTT. Translation gives CASSLLDQRGPGNTIYF.

V usage is TRBV27 and J usage is TRBJ1-6; TRBD1 aligns across 12 bases. V trimming: 4 bases; J trimming: 4 bases; junction bases outside the gene matches: 11. The CDR3 sequence is 19 residues long. CDR1 is MNHEY, CDR2 SMNVEV, per germline (reference sequence). CDR3 amino acids: CASSSQAGQGAKYNSPLHF. For the CDR3, the DNA is TGTGCCAGCAGTTCCCAGGCGGGACAGGGGGCGAAGTATAATTCACCCCTCCACTTT.

The CDR3 DNA sequence: TGTGCCAGCAGCCAAGCTATGACCGGGACAGACTACGAGCAGTACTTC. Its translation is CASSQAMTGTDYEQYF. The chain employs TRBV4-2 and TRBJ2-7, with 7 nucleotides matching TRBD1. The ends lost 1 base at V and 3 bases at J; junction bases unmatched: 9. Germline CDR1 reads LGHNA; CDR2 reads YNFKEQ. The length of the CDR3 is 16 residues.

This clone turned up a few times. This chain joins TRBV6-6 and TRBJ1-4; D remains ambiguous. V lost 2 bases, J lost 3 bases, and 7 bases lay in between. Per germline, CDR1 MNHNY and CDR2 SVGAGI (reference sequence). The CDR3 has 14 residues. CDR3 amino acids: CASSYVAPNEKLFF. For the CDR3, the DNA is TGTGCCAGCAGTTACGTGGCCCCTAATGAAAAACTGTTTTTT.